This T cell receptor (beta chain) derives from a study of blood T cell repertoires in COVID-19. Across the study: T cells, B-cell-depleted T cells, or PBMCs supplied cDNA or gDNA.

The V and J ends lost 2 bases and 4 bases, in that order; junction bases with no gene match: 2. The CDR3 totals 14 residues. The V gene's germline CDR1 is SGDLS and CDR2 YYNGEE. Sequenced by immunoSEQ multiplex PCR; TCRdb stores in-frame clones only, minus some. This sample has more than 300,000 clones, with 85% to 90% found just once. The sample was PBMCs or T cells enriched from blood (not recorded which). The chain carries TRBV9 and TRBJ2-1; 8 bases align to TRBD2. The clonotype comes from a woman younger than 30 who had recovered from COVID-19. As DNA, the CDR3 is TGTGCCAGCAGCGTTTCTAGCGGGTACAATGAGCAGTTCTTC. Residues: CASSVSSGYNEQFF.